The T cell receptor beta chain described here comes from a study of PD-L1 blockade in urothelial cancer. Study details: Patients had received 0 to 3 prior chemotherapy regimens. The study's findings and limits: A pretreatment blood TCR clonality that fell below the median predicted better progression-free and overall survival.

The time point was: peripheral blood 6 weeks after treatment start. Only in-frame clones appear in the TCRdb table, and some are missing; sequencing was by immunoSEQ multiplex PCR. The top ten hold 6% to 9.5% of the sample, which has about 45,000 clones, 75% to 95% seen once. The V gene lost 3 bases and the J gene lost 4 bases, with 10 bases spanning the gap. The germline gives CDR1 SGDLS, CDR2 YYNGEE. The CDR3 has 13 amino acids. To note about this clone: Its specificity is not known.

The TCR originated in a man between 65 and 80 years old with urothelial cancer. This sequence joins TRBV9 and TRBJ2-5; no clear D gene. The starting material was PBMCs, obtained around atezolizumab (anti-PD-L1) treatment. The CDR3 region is CASSDPPGETQYF. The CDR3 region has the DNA TGTGCCAGCAGCGACCCCCCCGGAGAGACCCAGTACTTC.